This T cell receptor (beta chain) emerged from a study of shared clonotypes between healthy human individuals. Findings and limits, study-wide: Blood was the only sampled material, and tissue repertoires likely differ. Sequencing depth was expected to influence donor clonotype sharing. The study's rarefaction showed incomplete sorted-subset sequencing despite large depth.

Here immunoSEQ multiplex PCR was the method, and the copy in TCRdb shows in-frame clones only, minus some. The sample has 2 million to 2.5 million clones, about nine tenths seen once. Comment on this clone: As yet, its antigen is unknown. This sample includes further DNA sequences coding for the same CDR3.

The V end lost 5 bases, the J end lost 1 base, and 9 bases lay between the germline ends. The CDR3 covers 13 residues. Germline V gene data show CDR1 as SQVTM and CDR2 as ANQGSEA. The gene calls are TRBV29-1 and TRBJ1-5; D is ambiguous. This clonotype was sampled from a man younger than 30 in good health. Some clones in this sample may be carry-over from other donors' samples. Sequences were obtained from naive CD4+ T cells from PBMCs. Subset meaning: CD45RA+ positively selected. CDR3 DNA: TGCAGCGTTCGGACCGGCAGCAATCAGCCCCAGCATTTT. This encodes CSVRTGSNQPQHF. The whole variable domain, filled in from reference TRBV29-1 and TRBJ1-5, reads SAVISQKPSRDICQRGTSLTIQCQVDSQVTMMFWYRQQPGQSLTLIATANQGSEATYESGFVIDKFPISRPNLTFSTLTVSNMSPEDSSIYLCSVRTGSNQPQHFGDGTRLSIL.